This note documents a single TCR beta chain sequence. Source study methods: It was from reference gene primer amplification that nucleated cell counts were estimated. Sequencing used immunoSEQ multiplex PCR; TCRdb keeps in-frame clones, though not all of them. V and J calls plus clone size are reproduced from that table; the DNA served to infer D and trimming. This sample has roughly 100,000 clones, with roughly 80% found just once. Patients from Seattle were sampled longitudinally, starting during active infection. This specimen comes from a study of blood T cell repertoires in COVID-19. Study-level background: Samples came from the United States, Italy and Spain, spanning acute and convalescent COVID-19. Sample material is recorded as cDNA or gDNA derived from T cells, B-cell-depleted T cells, or PBMCs.

Sequencing was carried out using peripheral blood. This receptor was obtained from a man older than 75 with COVID-19, enrolled during active disease.

CDR3 sequence (DNA): TGTGCCAGCAGCGCCGCGGGACAGGGGTACAATGAGCAGTTCTTC. Translated: CASSAAGQGYNEQFF. The chain uses TRBV9 and TRBJ2-1, with 10 bases identical to TRBD1. Trimming removed 3 bases from V and 4 bases from J; junction bases left unmatched: 4. There are 15 residues in the CDR3. Per the germline V gene, CDR1 is SGDLS and CDR2 is YYNGEE.